Listed below are T cell receptor beta chains from one sample, sequenced in a study of blood T cell repertoires in COVID-19. Using immunoSEQ multiplex PCR, the repertoire was profiled, and TCRdb retains in-frame clones only, with some absent. The sample has approximately 450,000 clones; roughly nine tenths are singletons. Sequencing was carried out using PBMCs or T cells enriched from blood (not recorded which). The source of these receptors is a man under 40 who had recovered from COVID-19. CDR3s include the opening cysteine and the closing phenylalanine or tryptophan. D genes are given only for firm matches. Some rows have no size entry. The others give once, few or many, or a class for an expanded clone.

>TRBJ2-7|TRBV9|TRBD1|NA
CASSGNRGRVYHEQYF
TGTGCCAGCAGCGGGAACAGGGGGCGAGTCTACCACGAGCAGTACTTC
>TRBJ2-5|TRBV27|NA|once
CASSLFGEETQYF
TGTGCCAGCAGTTTATTCGGGGAAGAGACCCAGTACTTC
>TRBJ2-1|TRBV6-5|TRBD2|NA
CASIATSGSSNEQFF
TGTGCCAGCATCGCGACTAGCGGGAGTAGTAATGAGCAGTTCTTC
>TRBJ1-5|TRBV30|NA|NA
CAWSGEGSGGQPQHF
TGTGCCTGGAGTGGGGAGGGATCGGGCGGTCAGCCCCAGCATTTT
>TRBJ2-3|TRBV29-1|TRBD2|NA
CSSKTSGTDTQYF
TGCAGTTCCAAGACTAGCGGGACAGATACGCAGTATTTT
>TRBJ2-1|TRBV28|TRBD2|NA
CASSSPTSGSTLNEQFF
TGTGCCAGCAGTTCCCCGACTAGCGGGAGCACTCTTAATGAGCAGTTCTTC
>TRBJ2-3|TRBV19|TRBD1|NA
CASSSTGFANTQYF
TGTGCCAGTAGTTCGACAGGGTTCGCAAATACGCAGTATTTT
>TRBJ1-5|TRBV5-6|TRBD1|NA
CASSLGQGVSQPQHF
TGTGCCAGCAGCTTGGGACAGGGGGTGTCACAGCCCCAGCATTTT
>TRBJ2-1|TRBV27|NA|NA
CASSSGLWVGISEQFF
TGTGCCAGCAGTTCCGGACTCTGGGTAGGAATCTCCGAGCAGTTCTTC
>TRBJ2-1|TRBV10-3|TRBD2|NA
CASGTSGSNEQFF
TGTGCCAGCGGGACTAGCGGGAGCAATGAGCAGTTCTTC
>TRBJ1-6|TRBV27|NA|NA
CASRPTGSYNSPLHF
TGTGCCAGCAGACCCACAGGGTCCTATAATTCACCCCTCCACTTT
>TRBJ1-2|TRBV6-1|TRBD1|NA
CASSERSDRVAYGYTF
TGTGCCAGCAGTGAAAGGTCTGACAGGGTGGCCTATGGCTACACCTTC
>TRBJ2-1|TRBV27|NA|NA
CASSLALTSYEQFF
TGTGCCAGCAGTTTGGCGTTAACTAGCTATGAGCAGTTCTTC
>TRBJ1-2|TRBV2|TRBD1|NA
CASSVGWTGYGYTF
TGTGCCAGCAGTGTGGGGTGGACAGGGTATGGCTACACCTTC
>TRBJ2-1|TRBV11-3|NA|NA
CASSLGLASFGSDEQFF
TGTGCCAGCAGCTTAGGTTTGGCTAGCTTTGGTTCGGATGAGCAGTTCTTC
>TRBJ2-4|TRBV27|TRBD1|NA
CASSSRGIQGFDIQYF
TGTGCCAGCAGTTCTCGGGGCATACAGGGGTTTGACATTCAGTACTTC
>TRBJ1-2|TRBV27|NA|NA
CASTPGRGMGGYTF
TGTGCCAGCACCCCTGGAAGGGGCATGGGAGGCTACACCTTC
>TRBJ2-3|TRBV5-1|NA|NA
CASSLGQLDTQYF
TGCGCCAGCAGCTTGGGGCAGTTAGATACGCAGTATTTT
>TRBJ2-7|TRBV19|NA|NA
CASSINLARYEQYF
TGTGCCAGTAGTATTAACCTCGCCAGATACGAGCAGTACTTC
>TRBJ1-4|TRBV7-9|TRBD1|NA
CASRAGTADEKLFF
TGTGCCAGCAGGGCGGGGACAGCTGATGAAAAACTGTTTTTT
>TRBJ1-5|TRBV5-6|NA|NA
CASSLPGGGPQHF
TGTGCCAGCAGCCTCCCCGGGGGGGGGCCCCAGCATTTT
>TRBJ2-1|TRBV5-1|NA|NA
CASSPSNEQFF
TGCGCCAGCAGCCCGAGTAATGAGCAGTTCTTC
>TRBJ2-7|TRBV5-1|NA|NA
CASSINYSGGLTKQYF
TGCGCCAGCAGCATTAACTACAGCGGCGGCCTTACGAAGCAGTACTTC
>TRBJ2-3|TRBV30|NA|NA
CAWSGSSTDTQYF
TGTGCCTGGTCGGGATCTTCAACGGATACGCAGTATTTT
>TRBJ2-3|TRBV7-8|TRBD2|NA
CASSPLTSGRASQYF
TGTGCCAGCAGCCCACTTACTAGCGGGAGAGCATCGCAGTATTTT
>TRBJ2-1|TRBV12-3/TRBV12-4|NA|once
CASSLAQDSFFF
TGTGCCAGCAGTTTAGCCCAGGACAGCTTCTTCTTC
>TRBJ1-6|TRBV2|TRBD1|NA
CASSEEGQGWNSPLHF
TGTGCCAGCAGTGAAGAAGGACAGGGTTGGAATTCACCCCTCCACTTT